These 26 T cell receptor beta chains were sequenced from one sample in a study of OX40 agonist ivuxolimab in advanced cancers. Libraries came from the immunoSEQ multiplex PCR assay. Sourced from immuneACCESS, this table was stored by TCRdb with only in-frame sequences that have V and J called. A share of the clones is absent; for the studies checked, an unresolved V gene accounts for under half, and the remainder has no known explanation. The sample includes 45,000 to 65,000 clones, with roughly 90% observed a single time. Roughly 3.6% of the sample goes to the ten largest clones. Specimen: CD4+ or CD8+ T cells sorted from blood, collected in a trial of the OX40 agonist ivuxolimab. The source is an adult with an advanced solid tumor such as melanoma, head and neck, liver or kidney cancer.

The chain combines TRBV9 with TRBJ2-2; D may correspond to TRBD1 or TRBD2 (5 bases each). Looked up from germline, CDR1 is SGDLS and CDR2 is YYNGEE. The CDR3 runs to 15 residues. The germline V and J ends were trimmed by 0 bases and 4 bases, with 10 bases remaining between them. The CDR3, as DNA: TGTGCCAGCAGCGTAGGGGGGTTCGGCACCGGGGAGCTGTTTTTT. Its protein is CASSVGGFGTGELFF.

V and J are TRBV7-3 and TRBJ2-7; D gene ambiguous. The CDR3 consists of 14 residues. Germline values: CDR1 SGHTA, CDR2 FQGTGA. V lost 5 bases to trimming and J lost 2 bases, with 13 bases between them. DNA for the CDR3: TGTGCCAGCAGCCCAGGAGCCCCCGCCTACGAGCAGTACTTC. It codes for CASSPGAPAYEQYF.

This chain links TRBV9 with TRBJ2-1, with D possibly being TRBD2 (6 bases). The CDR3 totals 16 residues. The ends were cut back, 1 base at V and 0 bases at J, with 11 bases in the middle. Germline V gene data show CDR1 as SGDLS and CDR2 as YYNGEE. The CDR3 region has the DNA TGTGCCAGCAGCGTATCTAGCGTAAGCTCCTACAATGAGCAGTTCTTC. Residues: CASSVSSVSSYNEQFF.

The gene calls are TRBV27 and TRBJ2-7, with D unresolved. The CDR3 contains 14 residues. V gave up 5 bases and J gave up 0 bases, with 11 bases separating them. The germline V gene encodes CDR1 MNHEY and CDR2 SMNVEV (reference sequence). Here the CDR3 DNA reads TGTGCCAGCAGTAGCTTGTCGAGCTCCTACGAGCAGTACTTC. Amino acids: CASSSLSSSYEQYF.

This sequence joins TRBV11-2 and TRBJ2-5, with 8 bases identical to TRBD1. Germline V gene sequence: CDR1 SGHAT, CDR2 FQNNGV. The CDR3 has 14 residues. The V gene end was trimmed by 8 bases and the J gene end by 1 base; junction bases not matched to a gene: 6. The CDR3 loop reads CASAQQGVQETQYF. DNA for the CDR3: TGTGCCAGCGCACAACAGGGGGTCCAAGAGACCCAGTACTTC.

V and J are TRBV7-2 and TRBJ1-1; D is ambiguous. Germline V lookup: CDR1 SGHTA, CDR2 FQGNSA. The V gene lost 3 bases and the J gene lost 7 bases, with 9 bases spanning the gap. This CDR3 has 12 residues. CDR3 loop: CASSLSVGEAFF. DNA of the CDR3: TGTGCCAGCAGCTTGTCGGTTGGTGAAGCTTTCTTT.

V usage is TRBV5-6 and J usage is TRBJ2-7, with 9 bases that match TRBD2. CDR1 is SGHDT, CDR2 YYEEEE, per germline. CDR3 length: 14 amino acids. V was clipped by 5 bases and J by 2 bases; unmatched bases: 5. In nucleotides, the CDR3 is TGTGCCAGCAGAGAGCGGGGGGTCCCCTACGAGCAGTACTTC. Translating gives CASRERGVPYEQYF.

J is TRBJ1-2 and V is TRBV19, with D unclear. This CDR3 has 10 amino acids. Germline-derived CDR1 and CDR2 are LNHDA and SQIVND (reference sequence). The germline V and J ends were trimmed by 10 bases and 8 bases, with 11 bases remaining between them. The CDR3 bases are TGTGCCACCCGTCGGGGAGGCTACACCTTC. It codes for CATRRGGYTF.

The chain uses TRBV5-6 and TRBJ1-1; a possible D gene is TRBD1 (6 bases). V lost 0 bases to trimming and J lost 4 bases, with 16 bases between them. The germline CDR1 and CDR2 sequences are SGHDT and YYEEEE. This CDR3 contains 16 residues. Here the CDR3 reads CASSLGAGEGGTEAFF. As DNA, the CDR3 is TGTGCCAGCAGCTTGGGGGCAGGGGAAGGTGGCACTGAAGCTTTCTTT.

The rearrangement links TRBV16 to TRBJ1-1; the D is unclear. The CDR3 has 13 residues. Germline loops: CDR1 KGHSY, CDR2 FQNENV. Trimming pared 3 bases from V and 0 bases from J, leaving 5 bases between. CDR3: CASSQTLNTEAFF. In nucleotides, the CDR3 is TGTGCCAGCAGCCAGACCTTGAACACTGAAGCTTTCTTT.

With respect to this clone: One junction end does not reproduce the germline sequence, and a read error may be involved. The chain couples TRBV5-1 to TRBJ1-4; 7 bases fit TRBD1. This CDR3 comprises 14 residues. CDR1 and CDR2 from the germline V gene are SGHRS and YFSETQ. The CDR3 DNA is TGCGCCAGCAGCTTAGACAGGGCTAAGGAAAAACTGTTTTTT. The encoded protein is CASSLDRAKEKLFF.

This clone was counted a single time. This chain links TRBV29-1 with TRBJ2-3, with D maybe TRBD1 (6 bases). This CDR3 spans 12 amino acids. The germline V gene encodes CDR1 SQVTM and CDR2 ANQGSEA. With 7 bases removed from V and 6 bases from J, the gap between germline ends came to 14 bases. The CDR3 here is CSAKPGDDTQYF. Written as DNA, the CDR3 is TGCAGCGCCAAACCAGGGGACGATACGCAGTATTTT.

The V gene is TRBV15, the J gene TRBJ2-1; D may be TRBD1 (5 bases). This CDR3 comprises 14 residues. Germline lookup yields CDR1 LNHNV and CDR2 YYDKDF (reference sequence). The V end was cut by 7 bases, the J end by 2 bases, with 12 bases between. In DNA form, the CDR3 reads TGTGCCACCAAAGAAGGCAGGGCCTACAATGAGCAGTTCTTC. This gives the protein CATKEGRAYNEQFF.

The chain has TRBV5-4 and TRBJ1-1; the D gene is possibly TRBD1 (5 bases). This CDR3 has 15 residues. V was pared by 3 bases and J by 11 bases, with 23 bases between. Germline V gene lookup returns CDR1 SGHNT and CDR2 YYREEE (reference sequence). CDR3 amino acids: CASSYVQVTQARAFF. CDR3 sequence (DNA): TGTGCCAGCAGCTACGTACAGGTTACCCAAGCCAGGGCTTTCTTT.

Here the CDR3 DNA reads TGTGCCAGCAGTTTAAGAGGTGGGCTCTACGAGCAGTACTTC. This codes for CASSLRGGLYEQYF. The chain combines TRBV28 with TRBJ2-7; D gene ambiguous. The CDR3 runs to 14 residues. V shed 2 bases and J shed 3 bases, with 11 bases lying between them. Germline-derived CDR1 and CDR2 are MDHEN and SYDVKM.

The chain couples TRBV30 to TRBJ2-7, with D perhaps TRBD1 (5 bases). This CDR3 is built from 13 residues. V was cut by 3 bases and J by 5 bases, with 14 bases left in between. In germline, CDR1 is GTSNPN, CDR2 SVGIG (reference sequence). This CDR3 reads CAWSPQGFHEQYF. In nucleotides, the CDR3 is TGTGCCTGGAGCCCCCAGGGTTTCCACGAGCAGTACTTC.

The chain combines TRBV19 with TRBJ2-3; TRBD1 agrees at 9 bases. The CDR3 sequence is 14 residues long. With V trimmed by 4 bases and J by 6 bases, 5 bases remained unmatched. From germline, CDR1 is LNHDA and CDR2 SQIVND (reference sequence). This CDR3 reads CASSSDRGSDTQYF. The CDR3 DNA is TGTGCCAGTAGTAGCGACAGGGGGTCCGATACGCAGTATTTT. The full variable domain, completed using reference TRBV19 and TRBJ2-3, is DGGITQSPKYLFRKEGQNVTLSCEQNLNHDAMYWYRQDPGQGLRLIYYSQIVNDFQKGDIAEGYSVSREKKESFPLTVTSAQKNPTAFYLCASSSDRGSDTQYFGPGTRLTVL.

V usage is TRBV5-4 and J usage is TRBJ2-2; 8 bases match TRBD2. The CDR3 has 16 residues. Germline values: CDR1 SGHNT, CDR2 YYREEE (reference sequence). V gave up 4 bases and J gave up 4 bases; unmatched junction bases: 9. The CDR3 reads CASSPGGGAGTGELFF. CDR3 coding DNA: TGTGCCAGCAGCCCGGGGGGGGGCGCGGGCACCGGGGAGCTGTTTTTT. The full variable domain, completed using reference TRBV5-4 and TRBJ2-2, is ETGVTQSPTHLIKTRGQQVTLRCSSQSGHNTVSWYQQALGQGPQFIFQYYREEENGRGNFPPRFSGLQFPNYSSELNVNALELDDSALYLCASSPGGGAGTGELFFGEGSRLTVL.

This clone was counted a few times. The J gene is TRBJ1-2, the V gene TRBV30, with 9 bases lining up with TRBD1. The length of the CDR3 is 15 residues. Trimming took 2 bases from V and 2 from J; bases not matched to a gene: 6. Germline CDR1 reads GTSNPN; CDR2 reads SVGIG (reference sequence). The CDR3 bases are TGTGCCTGGAGTCCCCCCGGGACAGGGAACTATGGCTACACCTTC. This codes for CAWSPPGTGNYGYTF. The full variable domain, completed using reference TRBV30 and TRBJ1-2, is SQTIHQWPATLVQPVGSPLSLECTVEGTSNPNLYWYRQAAGRGLQLLFYSVGIGQISSEVPQNLSASRPQDRQFILSSKKLLLSDSGFYLCAWSPPGTGNYGYTFGSGTRLTVV.

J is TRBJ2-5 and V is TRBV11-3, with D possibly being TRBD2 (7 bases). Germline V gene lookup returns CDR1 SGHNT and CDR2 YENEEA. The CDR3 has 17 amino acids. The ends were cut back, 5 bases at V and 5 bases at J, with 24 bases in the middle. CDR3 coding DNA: TGTGCCAGCAGCCATCGCGGGGCAGGGGTGGGAGGGGAGACCCAGTACTTC. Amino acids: CASSHRGAGVGGETQYF.

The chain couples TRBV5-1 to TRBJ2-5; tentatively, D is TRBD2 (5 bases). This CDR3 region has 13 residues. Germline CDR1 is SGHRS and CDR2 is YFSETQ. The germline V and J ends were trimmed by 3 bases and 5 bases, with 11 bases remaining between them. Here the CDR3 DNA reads TGCGCCAGCAGCTCATATAGGAGGGAGACCCAGTACTTC. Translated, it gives CASSSYRRETQYF.

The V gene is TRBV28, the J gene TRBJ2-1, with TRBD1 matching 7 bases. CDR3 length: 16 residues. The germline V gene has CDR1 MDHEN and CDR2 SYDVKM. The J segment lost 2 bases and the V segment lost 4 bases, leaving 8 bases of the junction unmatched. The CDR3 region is CASSSHRQGTYNEQFF. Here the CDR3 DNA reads TGTGCCAGCAGTTCACATAGACAGGGAACCTACAATGAGCAGTTCTTC.

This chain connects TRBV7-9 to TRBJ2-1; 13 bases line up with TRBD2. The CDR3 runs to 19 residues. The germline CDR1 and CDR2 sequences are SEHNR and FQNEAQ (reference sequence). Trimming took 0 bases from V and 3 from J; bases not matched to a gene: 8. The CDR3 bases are TGTGCCAGCAGCTTAGCTTTACGAGGACTAGCGGGGGACTACAATGAGCAGTTCTTC. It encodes CASSLALRGLAGDYNEQFF.

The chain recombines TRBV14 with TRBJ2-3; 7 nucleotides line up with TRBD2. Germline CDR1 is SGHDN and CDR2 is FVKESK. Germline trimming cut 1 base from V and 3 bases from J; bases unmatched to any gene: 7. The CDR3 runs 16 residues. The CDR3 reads CASSQARTSKTDTQYF. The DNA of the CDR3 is TGTGCCAGCAGCCAAGCGAGGACTAGTAAGACAGATACGCAGTATTTT.

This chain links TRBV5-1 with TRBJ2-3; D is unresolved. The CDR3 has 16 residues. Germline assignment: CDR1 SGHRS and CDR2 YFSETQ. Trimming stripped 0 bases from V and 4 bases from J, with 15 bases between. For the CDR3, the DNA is TGCGCCAGCAGCTTGGGCCCATCAGGTGGGGCAGATACGCAGTATTTT. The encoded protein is CASSLGPSGGADTQYF.

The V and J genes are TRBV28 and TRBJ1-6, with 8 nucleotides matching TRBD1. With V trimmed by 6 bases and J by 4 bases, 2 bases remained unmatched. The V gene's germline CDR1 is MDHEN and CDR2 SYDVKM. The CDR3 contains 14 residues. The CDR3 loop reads CASRGTGYNSPLHF. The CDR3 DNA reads TGTGCCAGCAGAGGGACAGGTTATAATTCACCCCTCCACTTT.